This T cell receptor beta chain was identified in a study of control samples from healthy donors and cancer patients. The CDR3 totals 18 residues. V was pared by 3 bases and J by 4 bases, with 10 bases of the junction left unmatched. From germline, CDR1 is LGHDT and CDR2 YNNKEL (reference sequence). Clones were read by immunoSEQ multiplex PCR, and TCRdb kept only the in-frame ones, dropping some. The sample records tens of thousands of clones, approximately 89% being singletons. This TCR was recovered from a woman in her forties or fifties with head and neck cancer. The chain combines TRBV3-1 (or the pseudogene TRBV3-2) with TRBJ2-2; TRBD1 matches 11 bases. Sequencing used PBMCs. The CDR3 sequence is CASSHLTGQGAITGELFF. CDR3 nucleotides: TGTGCCAGCAGCCACCTAACTGGACAGGGGGCGATCACCGGGGAGCTGTTTTTT.